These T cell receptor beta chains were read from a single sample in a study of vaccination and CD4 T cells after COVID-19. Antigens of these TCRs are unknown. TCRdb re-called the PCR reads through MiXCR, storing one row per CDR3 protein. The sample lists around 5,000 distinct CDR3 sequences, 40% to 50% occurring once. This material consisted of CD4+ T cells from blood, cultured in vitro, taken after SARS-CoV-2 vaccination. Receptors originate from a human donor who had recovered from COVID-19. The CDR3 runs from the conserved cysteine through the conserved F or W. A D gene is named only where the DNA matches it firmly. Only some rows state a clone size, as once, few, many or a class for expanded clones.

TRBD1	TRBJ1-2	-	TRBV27	CASSSFSTGGHHYGYTF	TGTGCCAGCAGTTCTTTCTCGACAGGGGGGCACCACTATGGCTACACCTTC
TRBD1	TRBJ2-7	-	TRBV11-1	CASSLWTGPAYEQYF	TGTGCCAGCAGCCTTTGGACAGGGCCGGCCTACGAGCAGTACTTC
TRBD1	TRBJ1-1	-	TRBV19	CASSTGTDKLRTEAFF	TGTGCCAGTAGTACTGGGACAGATAAATTAAGGACTGAAGCTTTCTTT
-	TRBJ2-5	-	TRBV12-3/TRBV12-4	CASSLYSQETQYF	TGTGCCAGCAGTTTGTACAGTCAAGAGACCCAGTACTTC
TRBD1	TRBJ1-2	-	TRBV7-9	CASSLGDRVLSSNYGYTF	TGTGCCAGCAGCTTAGGTGACAGGGTATTATCCTCTAACTATGGCTACACCTTC
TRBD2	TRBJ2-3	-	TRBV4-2	CASSQGLASSTDTQYF	TGTGCCAGCAGCCAAGGACTAGCGTCTAGCACAGATACGCAGTATTTT
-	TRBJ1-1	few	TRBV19	CASMGTRVNRWTEAFF	TGTGCCAGTATGGGGACGAGAGTAAATCGTTGGACTGAAGCTTTCTTT
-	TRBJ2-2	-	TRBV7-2	CASSPRPDNTGELFF	TGTGCCAGCAGCCCCAGACCGGACAACACCGGGGAGCTGTTTTTT
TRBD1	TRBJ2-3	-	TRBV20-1	CSAFRQGVSTDTQYF	TGCAGTGCATTCCGACAGGGGGTGAGCACAGATACGCAGTATTTT
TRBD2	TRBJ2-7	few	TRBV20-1	CSARDLGAGEYEQYF	TGCAGTGCTAGAGATCTCGGGGCGGGAGAGTACGAGCAGTACTTC
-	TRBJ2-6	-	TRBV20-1	CSAGKPGANVLTF	TGCAGTGCGGGCAAGCCTGGGGCCAACGTCCTGACTTTC
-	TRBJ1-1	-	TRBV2	CASSEGGNTEAFF	TGTGCCAGCAGTGAAGGTGGGAACACTGAAGCTTTCTTT
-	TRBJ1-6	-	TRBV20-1	CSAREWGEKGGIKNSPLHF	TGCAGTGCTAGGGAGTGGGGCGAGAAAGGCGGGATAAAAAATTCACCCCTCCACTTT
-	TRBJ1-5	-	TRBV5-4	CASSLWGRGQPQHF	TGTGCCAGCAGCTTATGGGGGCGAGGGCAGCCCCAGCATTTT
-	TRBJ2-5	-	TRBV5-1	CASSLGSTWETQYF	TGCGCCAGCAGCTTGGGATCCACTTGGGAGACCCAGTACTTC
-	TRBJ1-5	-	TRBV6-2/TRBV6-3	CASSSTGTSNQPQHF	TGTGCCAGCAGTTCTACAGGGACTAGCAATCAGCCCCAGCATTTT
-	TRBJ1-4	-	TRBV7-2	CASSPERLGEKLFF	TGTGCCAGCAGCCCTGAAAGGTTGGGGGAAAAACTGTTTTTT
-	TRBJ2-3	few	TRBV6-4	CASSRNRTDTQYF	TGTGCCAGCAGTCGAAATCGCACAGATACGCAGTATTTT
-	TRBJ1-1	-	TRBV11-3	CASSRGGGAVTEAFF	TGTGCCAGCAGCCGAGGGGGGGGGGCTGTCACTGAAGCTTTCTTT
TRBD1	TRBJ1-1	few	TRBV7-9	CASSLAGQGVRNTEAFF	TGTGCCAGCAGCTTAGCGGGGCAGGGGGTCCGGAACACTGAAGCTTTCTTT
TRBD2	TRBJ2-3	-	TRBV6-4	CASSDVGLAGVTQYF	TGTGCCAGCAGTGACGTGGGACTAGCGGGAGTTACGCAGTATTTT
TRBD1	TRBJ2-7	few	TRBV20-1	CSARTGGSYEQYF	TGCAGTGCACGGACAGGGGGCTCCTACGAGCAGTACTTC
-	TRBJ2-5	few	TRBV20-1	CSARDPGGSGETQYF	TGCAGTGCTAGAGATCCAGGGGGGAGTGGAGAGACCCAGTACTTC
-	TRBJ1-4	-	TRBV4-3	CASSQVSGTTNEKLFF	TGCGCCAGCAGCCAAGTCTCAGGGACAACTAATGAAAAACTGTTTTTT
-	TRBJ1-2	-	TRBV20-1	CSAPAGLYGYTF	TGCAGTGCTCCAGCAGGGCTCTATGGCTACACCTTC
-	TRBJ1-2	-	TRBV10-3	CAISEDSNYGYTF	TGTGCCATCAGTGAGGACAGCAACTATGGCTACACCTTC
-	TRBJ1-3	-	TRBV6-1	CASREPGEVAGNTIYF	TGTGCCAGCAGAGAACCCGGGGAAGTCGCTGGAAACACCATATATTTT
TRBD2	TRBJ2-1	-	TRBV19	CASTLSGSAYNEQFF	TGTGCCAGTACCCTTAGCGGGAGTGCCTACAATGAGCAGTTCTTC
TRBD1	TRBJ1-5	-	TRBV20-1	CSGKQGDQPQHF	TGCAGTGGTAAACAGGGGGATCAGCCCCAGCATTTT
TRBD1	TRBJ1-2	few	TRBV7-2	CASSLTPPGGRGYTF	TGTGCCAGCAGCTTAACCCCTCCAGGGGGCCGTGGCTACACCTTC
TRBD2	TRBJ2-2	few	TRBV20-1	CSAPTSSNTGELFF	TGCAGTGCTCCGACTAGCAGCAACACCGGGGAGCTGTTTTTT
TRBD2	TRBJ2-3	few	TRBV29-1	CSVALTSGGPGDTQYF	TGCAGCGTCGCTTTGACTAGCGGGGGCCCGGGAGATACGCAGTATTTT
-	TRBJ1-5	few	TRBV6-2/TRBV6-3	CASSYSPENQPQHF	TGTGCCAGCAGTTACTCGCCAGAGAATCAGCCCCAGCATTTT
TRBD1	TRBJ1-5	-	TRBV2	CASSAGTANQPQHF	TGTGCCAGCAGTGCCGGGACAGCAAATCAGCCCCAGCATTTT
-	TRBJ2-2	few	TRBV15	CATSRDLLTGELFF	TGTGCCACCAGCAGAGATCTCCTCACCGGGGAGCTGTTTTTT
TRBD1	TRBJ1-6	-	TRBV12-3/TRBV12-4	CASSTTGGNSPLHF	TGTGCCAGCAGTACCACAGGGGGTAATTCACCCCTCCACTTT
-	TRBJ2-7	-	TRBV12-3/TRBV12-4	CASSLDRDTYEQYF	TGTGCCAGCAGTTTGGATCGGGACACCTACGAGCAGTACTTC
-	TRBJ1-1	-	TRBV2	CASSTEGTNTEAFF	TGTGCCAGCAGTACTGAGGGTACGAACACTGAAGCTTTCTTT